These T cell receptor beta chains were read from a single sample in a study of blood T cell repertoires in COVID-19. The method was immunoSEQ multiplex PCR; TCRdb's version includes in-frame clones alone and lacks a portion of them. The sample contains approximately 170,000 clones, 86% of which appear only once. Sequencing was done on a sample of peripheral blood. These TCRs come from a man aged 45-60 years with active or convalescent COVID-19. CDR3s leave out the opening cysteine and the closing phenylalanine or tryptophan.

>TRBJ1-2|TRBV19|11
ASSIGAGYGYT
>TRBJ2-4|TRBV11-2|13
ASSSLGTPKNIQY
>TRBJ2-5|TRBV19|12
ASSGERGRETQY
>TRBJ2-7|TRBV4-2|13
ASSRLAGGTYEQY
>TRBJ1-1|TRBV30|13
AWSVGGRLNTEAF
>TRBJ1-2|TRBV15|12
ATSREAGNYGYT
>TRBJ2-5|TRBV28|11
ASYATDQETQY
>TRBJ2-1|TRBV19|15
ASSPRLAGSPYNEQF
>TRBJ2-3|TRBV19|17
ASSIRGGRAPLSTDTQY
>TRBJ1-1|TRBV9|11
ASSVTGGTEAF
>TRBJ1-1|TRBV30|9
ALTKGWLAF
>TRBJ1-2|TRBV4-3|13
ASSQDRGLNYGYT
>TRBJ1-2|TRBV7-2|13
ASSLVQGVGYGYT
>TRBJ2-5|TRBV5-6|11
ASSLSGGETQY
>TRBJ1-3|TRBV13|12
ASSSYRGGNTIY
>TRBJ2-5|TRBV24-1|14
ATSDGTSWTQETQY
>TRBJ1-5|TRBV15|11
ATGGTGNQPQH
>TRBJ2-2|TRBV24-1|11
ATRTGSTGELF
>TRBJ1-3|TRBV28|10
ASSLGPDTIY
>TRBJ1-5|TRBV30|13
AWSGGQGFNQPQH
>TRBJ1-1|TRBV11-2|11
ASSHGDTPEAF
>TRBJ2-3|TRBV12-2|18
ASHPSTGSGRGIGRDTQY
>TRBJ1-4|TRBV5-6|17
ASSLWVGWGHITNEKLF
>TRBJ2-5|TRBV28|15
ASSRPVGGRYQETQY
>TRBJ2-7|TRBV6-1|14
ASSDGLAGGRYEQY
>TRBJ2-2|TRBV5-5|13
ASSSGTGYTGELF
>TRBJ1-4|TRBV4-1|12
ASSQQGTNEKLF
>TRBJ1-4|TRBV19|12
ASSTGQGGEKLF
>TRBJ1-1|TRBV28|11
AITEGKNTEAF
>TRBJ2-1|TRBV25-1|11
ASGRNTYNEQF
>TRBJ1-5|TRBV19|14
ASTFRQGFSNQPQH
>TRBJ1-2|TRBV2|10
AGAGNLNGYT
>TRBJ2-5|TRBV7-2|12
ASKRGPSEETQY
>TRBJ2-3|TRBV7-6|13
ASSSYGSITDTQY
>TRBJ2-7|TRBV28|10
ASNYRGYEQY
>TRBJ2-7|TRBV7-3|12
ASSSGTSGGEQY
>TRBJ2-1|TRBV9|14
ASSVFTSGRSNEQF
>TRBJ2-3|TRBV4-2|12
ASSPSGVEDTQY
>TRBJ2-7|TRBV3-1/TRBV3-2|13
ASSQGQGGYYEQY
>TRBJ1-1|TRBV6-5|13
ASSYLGGADTEAF
>TRBJ2-7|TRBV12-3/TRBV12-4|11
ASSRDREDEQY